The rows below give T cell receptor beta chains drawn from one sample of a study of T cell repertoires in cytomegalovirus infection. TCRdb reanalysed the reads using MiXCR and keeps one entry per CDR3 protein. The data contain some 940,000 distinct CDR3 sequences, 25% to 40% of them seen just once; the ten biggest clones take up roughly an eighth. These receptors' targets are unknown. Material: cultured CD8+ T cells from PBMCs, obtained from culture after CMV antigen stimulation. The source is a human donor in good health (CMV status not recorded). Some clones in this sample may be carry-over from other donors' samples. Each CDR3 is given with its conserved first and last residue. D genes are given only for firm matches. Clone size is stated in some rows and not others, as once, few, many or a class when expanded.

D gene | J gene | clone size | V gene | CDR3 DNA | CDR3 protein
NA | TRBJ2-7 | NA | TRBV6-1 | TGTGCCAGCAGTGTCGGGGACACCACCTACGAGCAGTACTTC | CASSVGDTTYEQYF
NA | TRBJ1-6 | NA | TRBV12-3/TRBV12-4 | TGTGCCAGCAGGTCCACAGAGGCGTTGAATTCACCCCTCCACTTT | CASRSTEALNSPLHF
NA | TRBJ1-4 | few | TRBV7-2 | TGTGCCAGCAGCCCATCCCCTGACAGGTCGGATGAAAAACTGTTTTTT | CASSPSPDRSDEKLFF
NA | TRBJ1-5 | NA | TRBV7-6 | TGTGCCAGCAGCGTCAGGGGAGGCCAGCCCCAGCATTTT | CASSVRGGQPQHF
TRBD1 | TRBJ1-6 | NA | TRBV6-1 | TGTGCCAGCAGTGAAGCTTGGACCCGGGACAGGGGTTCACCCCTCCACTTT | CASSEAWTRDRGSPLHF
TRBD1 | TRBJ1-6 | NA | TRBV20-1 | TGCAGTGCTAGAGATTATACAGGGGGCTTGTCACCCCTCCACTTT | CSARDYTGGLSPLHF
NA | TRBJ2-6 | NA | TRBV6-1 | TGTGCCAGCAGTGAAGCCCCCCAGGGGGCCAACGTCCTGACTTTC | CASSEAPQGANVLTF
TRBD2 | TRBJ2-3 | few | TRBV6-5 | TGTGCCAGCAGTTACTCTACTAGCGGGGACCTAGCGGCAGATACGCAGTATTTT | CASSYSTSGDLAADTQYF
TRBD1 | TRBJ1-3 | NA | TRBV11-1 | TGTGCCAGCAGCTCGAGTTGGACAGGGAGCTCTGGAAACACCATATATTTT | CASSSSWTGSSGNTIYF
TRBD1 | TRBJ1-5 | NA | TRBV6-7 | TGTGCCAGCAGTTACGAGGACAGGGGGGCGGTTTACGATCAGCCCCAGCATTTT | CASSYEDRGAVYDQPQHF
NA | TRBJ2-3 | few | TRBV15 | TGTGCCACCAGCAGAGATATGGGATATGGCACAGATACGCAGTATTTT | CATSRDMGYGTDTQYF
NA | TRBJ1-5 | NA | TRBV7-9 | TGTGCCAGCAGCTTAGGGACAGAATTTAATCAGCCCCAGCATTTT | CASSLGTEFNQPQHF
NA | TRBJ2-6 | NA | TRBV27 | TGTGCCAGCAGTTCCACGGGGGTCTCTGGGGCCAACGTCCTGACTTTC | CASSSTGVSGANVLTF
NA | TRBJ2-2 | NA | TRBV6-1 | TGTGCCAGCCGCCCGTGGACGGGAGAGCTGTTTTTT | CASRPWTGELFF
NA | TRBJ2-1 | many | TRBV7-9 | TGTGCCAGCACCGAAATCCGGACCTACTCGGGGCAGTTCTTC | CASTEIRTYSGQFF
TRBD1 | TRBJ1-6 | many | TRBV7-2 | TGTGCCAGCAGCTTAATTAACCCAGAGACAGGGAGAGGTTCACCCCTCCACTTT | CASSLINPETGRGSPLHF
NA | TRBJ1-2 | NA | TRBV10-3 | TGTGCCATCAACCCTCTAGGGGCCTCGTGGGGCTACACCTTC | CAINPLGASWGYTF
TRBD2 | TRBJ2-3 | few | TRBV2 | TGTGCCAGCCCCGGGACTAGCGGGGGGCCCCCGGCTTTT | CASPGTSGGPPAF
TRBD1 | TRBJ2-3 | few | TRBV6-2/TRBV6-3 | TGTGCCAGCAGTTACTCCAGGGGGCGGCTTGGGACAGATACGCAGTATTTT | CASSYSRGRLGTDTQYF
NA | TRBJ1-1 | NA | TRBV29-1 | TGCAGCGTTGGGCGGTCAGGAGTGAACACTGAAGCTTTCTTT | CSVGRSGVNTEAFF
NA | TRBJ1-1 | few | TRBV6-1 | TGTGCCAGCAGGTCGGACATGAACACTGAAGCTTTCTTT | CASRSDMNTEAFF
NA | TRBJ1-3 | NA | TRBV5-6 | TGTGCCAGCAGCAGGAGGCTCAGGGTAGACTCTGGAAACACCATATATTTT | CASSRRLRVDSGNTIYF
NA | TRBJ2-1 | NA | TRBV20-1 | TGCAGTGCTAAAAGAGATACCTACAATGAGCAGTTCTTC | CSAKRDTYNEQFF
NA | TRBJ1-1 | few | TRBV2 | TGTGCCAGCCTCGGACGGGGTAGAACTGAAGCTTTCTTT | CASLGRGRTEAFF
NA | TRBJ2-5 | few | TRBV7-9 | TGTGCCAGCAGACCCGTTGGAGCCCAGTACTTC | CASRPVGAQYF
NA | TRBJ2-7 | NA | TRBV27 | TGTGCCAGCAGTAAACGGGGTATCCCCGTGAACGAGCAGTACTTC | CASSKRGIPVNEQYF
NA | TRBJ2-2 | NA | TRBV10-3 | TGTGCCATCAGGGGGGCAGCGAACACCGGGGAGCTGTTTTTT | CAIRGAANTGELFF
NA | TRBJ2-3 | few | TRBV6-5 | TGTGCCAGCCACGGCTCAGATACGCAGTATTTT | CASHGSDTQYF
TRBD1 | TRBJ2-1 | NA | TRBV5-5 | TGTGCCAGCAGCTTGGGGACAGGGGGTTCCACACCGGAGGACAATGAGCAGTTCTTC | CASSLGTGGSTPEDNEQFF
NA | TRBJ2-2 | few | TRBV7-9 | TGTGCCAGCAGCTCTCGGGTGTGGGTCACCGGGGAGCTGTTTTTT | CASSSRVWVTGELFF
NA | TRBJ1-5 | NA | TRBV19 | TGTGCCAGTACTTCAGAGGATTCCAATCAGCCCCAGCATTTT | CASTSEDSNQPQHF
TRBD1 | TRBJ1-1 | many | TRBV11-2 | TGTGCCAGCATCGGACAGGGACGAGCTAAAGCTTTCTTT | CASIGQGRAKAFF
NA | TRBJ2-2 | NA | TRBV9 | TGTGCCAGCAATTTGGGGGGGGCCGTCGGGGAGCTGTTTTTT | CASNLGGAVGELFF
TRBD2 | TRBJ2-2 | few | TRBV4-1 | TGCGCCAGCAGTCCTTCGGGACTAGCGGGGGTGGGGGAGCTGTTTTTT | CASSPSGLAGVGELFF
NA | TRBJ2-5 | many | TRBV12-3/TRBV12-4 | TGTGCCAGCAGTTTAGCTGCGGAGACCCAGTACTTC | CASSLAAETQYF
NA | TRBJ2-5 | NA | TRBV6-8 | TGTGCCAGCAACGACAGGTCCTTAGAGACCCAGTACTTC | CASNDRSLETQYF
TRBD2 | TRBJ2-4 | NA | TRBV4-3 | TGCGCCAGCAGCCTTTATTTTCCGGGACTAGCGGGGGAACTAGCCAAAAACATTCAGTACTTC | CASSLYFPGLAGELAKNIQYF
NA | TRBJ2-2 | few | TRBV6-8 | TGTGCCAGCAGTTACTCGATTTTCGGGGATGTTACGAACACCGGGGAGCTGTTTTTT | CASSYSIFGDVTNTGELFF
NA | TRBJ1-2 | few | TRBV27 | TGTGCCAGCAGTTTATGGGCGGGGCTAAACTATGGCTACACCTTC | CASSLWAGLNYGYTF
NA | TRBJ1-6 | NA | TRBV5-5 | TGTGCCAGCACTCCCCCCCGTTCCGGGACTGCCGCTGAATCTGGGGATTCACCCCTCCACTTT | CASTPPRSGTAAESGDSPLHF
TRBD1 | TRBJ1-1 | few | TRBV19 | TGTGCCAGTAGGGGGACAGGCTCGCCCTCGAACACTGAAGCTTTCTTT | CASRGTGSPSNTEAFF